Listed here are 10 T cell receptor beta chains from one sample, sequenced in a study of OX40 agonist ivuxolimab in advanced cancers. Sequenced by immunoSEQ multiplex PCR; TCRdb stores in-frame clones only, minus some. This sample has about 110,000 clones, with approximately 90% found just once. The sequences come from CD4+ or CD8+ T cells sorted from blood, collected in a trial of the OX40 agonist ivuxolimab. All receptors derive from an adult with an advanced solid tumor such as melanoma, head and neck, liver or kidney cancer.

The genes are TRBV28 and TRBJ1-3; no clear D gene. V gave up 7 bases and J gave up 0 bases, with 4 bases separating them. The CDR3 is 12 residues long. CDR1 MDHEN and CDR2 SYDVKM come from the germline V gene. CDR3 amino acids: CASINSGNTIYF. CDR3 bases: TGTGCCAGCATTAACTCTGGAAACACCATATATTTT.

This sequence joins TRBV10-2 and TRBJ1-5; D unclear. CDR1 is WSHSY and CDR2 is SAAADI in the germline V gene. Trimming pared 7 bases from V and 3 bases from J, leaving 10 bases between. The CDR3 extends over 13 amino acids. CDR3 sequence: CASTDTDNQPQHF. DNA of the CDR3: TGCGCCAGCACTGATACAGACAATCAGCCCCAGCATTTT.

This sequence joins TRBV29-1 and TRBJ2-1; D uncertain. CDR1 and CDR2 (germline): SQVTM, ANQGSEA. V was shortened by 1 base and J by 10 bases, with 8 bases between the two germline ends. CDR3 length: 11 residues. CDR3 coding DNA: TGCAGCGTTGAAGGAAGAAGGGAGCAGTTCTTC. Amino acid sequence: CSVEGRREQFF.

This chain joins TRBV28 and TRBJ1-2; 8 nucleotides agree with TRBD1. This CDR3 is 16 amino acids long. V shed 1 base, J shed 5 bases, and the junction held 9 bases outside the gene matches. Germline V gives CDR1 MDHEN, CDR2 SYDVKM. The CDR3 sequence: CASSLFRQGAFYGYTF. The CDR3 bases are TGTGCCAGCAGTTTATTCCGGCAGGGGGCCTTTTATGGCTACACCTTC.

The V gene is TRBV21-1, the J gene TRBJ2-6; the table names TRBD2, a call not compared with the DNA. TRBV21-1 is classified as a pseudogene. This CDR3 contains 17 residues. CDR3 region: CATKGGGPSSGANVLTF. DNA of the CDR3: TGTGCCACAAAAGGGGGAGGGCCCAGCTCTGGGGCCAACGTCCTGACTTTC.

J is TRBJ1-5 and V is TRBV29-1, with a weak D call TRBD1 (5 bases). V was shortened by 5 bases and J by 9 bases, with 20 bases between the two germline ends. Germline CDR1 reads SQVTM; CDR2 reads ANQGSEA. The CDR3 loop spans 14 amino acids. In nucleotides, the CDR3 is TGCAGCGTTTCCCGAACTGACAGCCAGGGGCCCCAGCATTTT. Residues: CSVSRTDSQGPQHF.

The rearrangement joins TRBV28 to TRBJ2-7; TRBD2 agrees at 14 bases. The CDR3 runs 15 residues. CDR1 and CDR2 from the germline V gene are MDHEN and SYDVKM. J lost 6 bases, V lost 2 bases, and 3 bases had no gene match. CDR3 bases: TGTGCCAGCAGTTTACGGGGACTAGCGGGAGCCGAGCAGTACTTC. It codes for CASSLRGLAGAEQYF.

The rearrangement joins TRBV19 to TRBJ1-3; TRBD1 agrees at 9 bases. Germline trimming cut 8 bases from V and 0 bases from J; bases unmatched to any gene: 5. The CDR3 is 15 residues long. CDR1 is LNHDA, CDR2 SQIVND, per germline (reference sequence). The CDR3 sequence is CASAGTGNSGNTIYF. The CDR3, as DNA: TGTGCCAGTGCGGGGACAGGGAACTCTGGAAACACCATATATTTT.

The chain has TRBV7-2 and TRBJ1-4; D is unclear. Trimming removed 2 bases at V and 1 base at J, with 11 bases between. CDR1 is SGHTA and CDR2 is FQGNSA in the germline V gene. The CDR3 has 16 amino acids. The CDR3 loop reads CASSLLGRGTNEKLFF. Written as DNA, the CDR3 is TGTGCCAGCAGCTTATTAGGACGTGGAACTAATGAAAAACTGTTTTTT.

The genes are TRBV7-2 and TRBJ1-5, with 7 bases lining up with TRBD1. With 0 bases clipped from V and 0 bases from J, the junction kept 5 bases outside the gene matches. Germline V lookup: CDR1 SGHTA, CDR2 FQGNSA. There are 17 residues in the CDR3. CDR3 bases: TGTGCCAGCAGCTTAGCGCTACAGGGGTATAGCAATCAGCCCCAGCATTTT. It is translated as CASSLALQGYSNQPQHF.